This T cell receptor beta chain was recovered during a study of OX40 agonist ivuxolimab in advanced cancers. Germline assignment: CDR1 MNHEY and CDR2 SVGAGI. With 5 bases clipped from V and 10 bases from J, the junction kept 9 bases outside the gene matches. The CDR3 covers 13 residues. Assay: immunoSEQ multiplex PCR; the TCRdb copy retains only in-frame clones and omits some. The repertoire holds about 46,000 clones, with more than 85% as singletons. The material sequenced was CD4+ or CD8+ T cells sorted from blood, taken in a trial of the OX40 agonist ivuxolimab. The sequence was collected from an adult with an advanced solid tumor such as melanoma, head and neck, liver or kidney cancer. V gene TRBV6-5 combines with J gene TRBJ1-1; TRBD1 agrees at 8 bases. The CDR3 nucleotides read TGTGCCAGCAGTCCACCAGGGGGCCAGGCAGCTTTCTTT. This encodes CASSPPGGQAAFF.